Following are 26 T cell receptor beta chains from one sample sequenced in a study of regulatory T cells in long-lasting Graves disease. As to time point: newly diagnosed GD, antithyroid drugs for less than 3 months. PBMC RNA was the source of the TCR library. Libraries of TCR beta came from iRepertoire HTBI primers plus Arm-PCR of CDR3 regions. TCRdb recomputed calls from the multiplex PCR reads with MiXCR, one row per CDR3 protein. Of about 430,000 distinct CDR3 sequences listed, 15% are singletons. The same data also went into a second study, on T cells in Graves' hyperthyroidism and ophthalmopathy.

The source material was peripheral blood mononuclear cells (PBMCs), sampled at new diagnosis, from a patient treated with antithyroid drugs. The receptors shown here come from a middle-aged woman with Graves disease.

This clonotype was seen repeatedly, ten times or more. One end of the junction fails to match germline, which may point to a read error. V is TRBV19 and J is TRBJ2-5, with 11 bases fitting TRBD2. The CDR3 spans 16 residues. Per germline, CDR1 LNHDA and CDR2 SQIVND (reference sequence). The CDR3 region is CASRTLAGGSQEAQYF. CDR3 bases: TGTGCCAGTAGAACTCTAGCGGGAGGCTCCCAAGAGGCCCAGTACTTC. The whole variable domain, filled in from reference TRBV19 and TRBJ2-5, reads DGGITQSPKYLFRKEGQNVTLSCEQNLNHDAMYWYRQDPGQGLRLIYYSQIVNDFQKGDIAEGYSVSREKKESFPLTVTSAQKNPTAFYLCASRTLAGGSQEAQYFGPGTRLLVL.

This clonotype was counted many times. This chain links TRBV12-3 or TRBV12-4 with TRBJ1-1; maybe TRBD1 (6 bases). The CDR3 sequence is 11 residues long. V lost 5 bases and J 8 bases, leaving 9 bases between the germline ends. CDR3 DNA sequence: TGTGCCAGCAGTGCAACAGGGGAAGCTTTCTTT. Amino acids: CASSATGEAFF.

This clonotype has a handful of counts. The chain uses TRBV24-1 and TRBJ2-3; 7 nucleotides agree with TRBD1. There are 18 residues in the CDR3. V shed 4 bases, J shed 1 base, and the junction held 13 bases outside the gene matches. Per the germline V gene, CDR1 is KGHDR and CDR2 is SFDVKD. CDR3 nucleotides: TGTGCCACCAGTGACCCCGACAGGGATCGTCTCGGCACAGATACGCAGTATTTT. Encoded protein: CATSDPDRDRLGTDTQYF.

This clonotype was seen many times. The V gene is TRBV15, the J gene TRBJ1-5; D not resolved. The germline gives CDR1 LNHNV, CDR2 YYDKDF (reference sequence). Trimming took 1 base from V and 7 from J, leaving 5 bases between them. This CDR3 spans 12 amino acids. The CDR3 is CATSRVGQPQHF. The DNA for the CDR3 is TGTGCCACCAGCAGAGTGGGCCAGCCCCAGCATTTT.

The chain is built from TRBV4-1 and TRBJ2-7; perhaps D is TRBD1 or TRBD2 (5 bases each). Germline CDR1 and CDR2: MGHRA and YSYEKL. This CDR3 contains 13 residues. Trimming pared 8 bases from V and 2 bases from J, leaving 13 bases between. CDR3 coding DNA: TGCGCCAGCGGGGCCGGAGGTCCCTACGAGCAGTACTTC. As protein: CASGAGGPYEQYF.

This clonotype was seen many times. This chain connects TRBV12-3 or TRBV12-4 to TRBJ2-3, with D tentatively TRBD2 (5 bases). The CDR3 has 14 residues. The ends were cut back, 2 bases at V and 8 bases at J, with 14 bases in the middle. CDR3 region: CASSLSEGHGTQYF. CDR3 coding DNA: TGTGCCAGCAGTTTAAGTGAGGGCCATGGTACGCAGTATTTT.

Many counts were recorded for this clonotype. The CDR3 DNA sequence: TGCGCCAGCAGCTCTCTAGCGGGAAGGATTGAGCAGTTCTTC. The encoded protein is CASSSLAGRIEQFF. The V gene is TRBV5-1, the J gene TRBJ2-1; 9 bases fit TRBD2. Germline V gene lookup returns CDR1 SGHRS and CDR2 YFSETQ. The CDR3 has 14 amino acids. Trimming removed 3 bases from V and 9 bases from J; junction bases left unmatched: 7.

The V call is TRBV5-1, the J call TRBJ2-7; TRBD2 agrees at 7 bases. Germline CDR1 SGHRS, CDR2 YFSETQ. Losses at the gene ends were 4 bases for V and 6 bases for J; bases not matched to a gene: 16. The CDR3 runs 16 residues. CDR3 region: CASSREGTTDPGEQYF. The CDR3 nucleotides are TGCGCCAGCAGCAGAGAAGGGACTACGGATCCGGGCGAGCAGTACTTC. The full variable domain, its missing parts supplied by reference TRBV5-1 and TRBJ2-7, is KAGVTQTPRYLIKTRGQQVTLSCSPISGHRSVSWYQQTPGQGLQFLFEYFSETQRNKGNFPGRFSGRQFSNSRSEMNVSTLELGDSALYLCASSREGTTDPGEQYFGPGTRLTVT.

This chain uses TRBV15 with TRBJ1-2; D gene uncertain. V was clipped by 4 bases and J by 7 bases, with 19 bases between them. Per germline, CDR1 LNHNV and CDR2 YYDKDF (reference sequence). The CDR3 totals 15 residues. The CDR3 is CATSTLDPRLAGYTF. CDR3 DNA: TGTGCCACCAGCACCCTAGACCCACGGCTGGCTGGCTACACCTTC.

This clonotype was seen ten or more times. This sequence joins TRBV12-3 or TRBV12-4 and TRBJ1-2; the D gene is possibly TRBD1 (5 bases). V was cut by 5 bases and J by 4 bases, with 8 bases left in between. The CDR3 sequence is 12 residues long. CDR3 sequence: CASSDSSYGYTF. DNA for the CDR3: TGTGCCAGCAGTGACAGTTCCTATGGCTACACCTTC.

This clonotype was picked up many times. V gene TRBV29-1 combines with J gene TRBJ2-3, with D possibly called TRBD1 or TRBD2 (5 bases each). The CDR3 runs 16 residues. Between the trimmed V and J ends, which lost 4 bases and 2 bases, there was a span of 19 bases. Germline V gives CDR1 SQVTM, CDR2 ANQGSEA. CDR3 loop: CSVAKPLRDLTDTQYF. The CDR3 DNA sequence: TGCAGCGTTGCCAAGCCGCTCCGGGACCTCACAGATACGCAGTATTTT.

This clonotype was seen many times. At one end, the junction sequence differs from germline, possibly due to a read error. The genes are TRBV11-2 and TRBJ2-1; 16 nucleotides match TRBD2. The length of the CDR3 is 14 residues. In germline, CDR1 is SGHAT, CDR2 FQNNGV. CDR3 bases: TGTGCCAGCAGTCCCGGGACTAGCGGGAGGGCCTCGGTCTTC. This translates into CASSPGTSGRASVF.

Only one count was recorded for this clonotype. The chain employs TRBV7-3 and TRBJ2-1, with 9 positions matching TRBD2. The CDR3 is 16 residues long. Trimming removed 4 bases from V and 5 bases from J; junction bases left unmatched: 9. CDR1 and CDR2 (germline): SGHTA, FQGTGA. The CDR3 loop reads CASSSGRLAGNNEQFF. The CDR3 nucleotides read TGTGCCAGCAGCTCCGGCCGTCTAGCGGGAAACAATGAGCAGTTCTTC.

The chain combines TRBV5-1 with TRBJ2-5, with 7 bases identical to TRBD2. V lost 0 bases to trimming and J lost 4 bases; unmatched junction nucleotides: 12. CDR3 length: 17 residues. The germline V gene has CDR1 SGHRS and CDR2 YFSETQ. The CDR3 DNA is TGCGCCAGCAGCTTGGCGGGGAGGGTGACTGTGGGAGAGACCCAGTACTTC. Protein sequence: CASSLAGRVTVGETQYF.

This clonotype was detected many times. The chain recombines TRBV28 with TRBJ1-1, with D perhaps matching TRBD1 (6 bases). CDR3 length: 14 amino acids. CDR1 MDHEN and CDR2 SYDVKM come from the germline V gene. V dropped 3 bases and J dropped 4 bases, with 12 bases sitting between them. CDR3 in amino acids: CASSFVGGGTEAFF. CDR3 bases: TGTGCCAGCAGTTTTGTTGGGGGCGGCACTGAAGCTTTCTTT.

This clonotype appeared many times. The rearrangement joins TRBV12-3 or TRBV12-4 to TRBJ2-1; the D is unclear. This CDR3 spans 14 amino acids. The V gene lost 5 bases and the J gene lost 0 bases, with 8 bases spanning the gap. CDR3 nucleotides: TGTGCCAGCAGTGAAGCGAACTCCTACAATGAGCAGTTCTTC. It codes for CASSEANSYNEQFF.

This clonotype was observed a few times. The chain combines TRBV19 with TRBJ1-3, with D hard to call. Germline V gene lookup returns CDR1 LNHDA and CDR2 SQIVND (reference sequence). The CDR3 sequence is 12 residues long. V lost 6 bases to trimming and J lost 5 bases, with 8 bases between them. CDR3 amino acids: CASSGGRNTIYF. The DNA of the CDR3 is TGTGCCAGTAGCGGAGGAAGAAACACCATATATTTT.

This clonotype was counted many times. The CDR3 DNA sequence: TGTGCCAGCAGCTATCAGAGCTCTGGAAACACCATATATTTT. It encodes CASSYQSSGNTIYF. The chain combines TRBV28 with TRBJ1-3; D call uncertain. The V gene's germline CDR1 is MDHEN and CDR2 SYDVKM. V was cut by 6 bases and J by 0 bases, with 9 bases left in between. There are 14 residues in the CDR3.

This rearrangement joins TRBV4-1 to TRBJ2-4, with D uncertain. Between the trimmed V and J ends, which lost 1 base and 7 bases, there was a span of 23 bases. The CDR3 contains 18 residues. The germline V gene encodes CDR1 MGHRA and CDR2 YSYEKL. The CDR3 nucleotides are TGCGCCAGCAGCCAAGGGAGAGGAAGAGGCCCCAGCAGGAACATTCAGTACTTC. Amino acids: CASSQGRGRGPSRNIQYF.

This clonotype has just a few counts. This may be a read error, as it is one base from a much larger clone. Here the CDR3 reads CAGSQLSGPQSYEQYF. CDR3 nucleotide sequence: TGTGCCGGCAGTCAGCTCAGCGGCCCCCAGTCCTACGAGCAGTACTTC. V and J are TRBV6-1 and TRBJ2-7, with D possibly TRBD2 on 5 matching bases. Germline V gene lookup returns CDR1 MNHNS and CDR2 SASEGT. The CDR3 is 16 amino acids.

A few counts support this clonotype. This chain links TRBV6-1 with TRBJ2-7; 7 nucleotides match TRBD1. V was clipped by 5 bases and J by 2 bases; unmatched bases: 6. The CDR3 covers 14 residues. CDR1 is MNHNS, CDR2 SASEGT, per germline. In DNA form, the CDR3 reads TGTGCCAGCAGTCTGAGGACAGGTACCTACGAGCAGTACTTC. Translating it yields CASSLRTGTYEQYF.

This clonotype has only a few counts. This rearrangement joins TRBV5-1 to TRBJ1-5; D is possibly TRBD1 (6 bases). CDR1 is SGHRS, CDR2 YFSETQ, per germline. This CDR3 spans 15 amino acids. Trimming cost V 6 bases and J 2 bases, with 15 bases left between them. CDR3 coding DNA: TGCGCCAGCAAGGTGGGGGCAGATGGCAATCAGCCCCAGCATTTT. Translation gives CASKVGADGNQPQHF.

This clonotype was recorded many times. CDR3 sequence reads: CASSLRLGQGAQPQHF. The CDR3 DNA is TGTGCCAGCAGTTTACGCCTGGGACAGGGTGCTCAGCCCCAGCATTTT. The genes are TRBV12-3 or TRBV12-4 and TRBJ1-5; 9 nucleotides agree with TRBD1. The J segment lost 6 bases and the V segment lost 2 bases, leaving 8 bases of the junction unmatched. The CDR3 is made up of 16 amino acids.

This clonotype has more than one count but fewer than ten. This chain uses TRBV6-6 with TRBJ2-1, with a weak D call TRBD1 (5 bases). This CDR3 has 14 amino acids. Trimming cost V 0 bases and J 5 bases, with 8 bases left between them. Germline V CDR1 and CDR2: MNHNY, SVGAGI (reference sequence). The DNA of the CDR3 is TGTGCCAGCAGTTACTCGGGGCCCGACAATGAGCAGTTCTTC. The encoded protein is CASSYSGPDNEQFF.

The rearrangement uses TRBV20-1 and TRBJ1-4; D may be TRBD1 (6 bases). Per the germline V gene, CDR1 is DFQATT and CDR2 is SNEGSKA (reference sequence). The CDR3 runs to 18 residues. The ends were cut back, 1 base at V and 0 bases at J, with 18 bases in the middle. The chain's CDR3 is CSARGLATTGTTNEKLFF. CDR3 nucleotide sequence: TGCAGTGCTAGAGGCCTTGCCACGACAGGAACAACTAATGAAAAACTGTTTTTT.

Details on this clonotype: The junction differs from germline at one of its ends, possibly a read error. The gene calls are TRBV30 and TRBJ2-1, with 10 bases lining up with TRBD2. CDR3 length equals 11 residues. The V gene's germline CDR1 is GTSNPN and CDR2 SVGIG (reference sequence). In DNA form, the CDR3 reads TGTGCCTGGTCTTTTAGCGGGAGGCCTGGCTTC. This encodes CAWSFSGRPGF.